This TCR beta chain is drawn from a study of vaccination effects on CD4 cells after COVID-19. The method was immunoSEQ multiplex PCR; TCRdb's version includes in-frame clones alone and lacks a portion of them. The sample shows 50,000 or so clones, roughly 79% of them seen only once. With the ViraFEST assay, the study expanded antigen-specific CD4+ T cells using viral peptide pools, then sequenced them. Having been cultured for 10 days, the cells underwent CD4+ T cell isolation. Neither prior SARS-CoV-2 infection nor positive nucleocapsid antibodies were present in the vaccine recipients. Concerning this clone: The antigen remains unidentified.

The receptor comes from a human donor who received a COVID-19 vaccine. Sequencing used CD4+ T cells from PBMCs cultured with HCoV-OC43 spike peptides, obtained before COVID-19 vaccination. Subset specified: HCoV-OC43 spike overlapping peptide pool stimulation.

The CDR3 nucleotides read TGTGCCAGCAGTTTAGGACAGGGATATATCAATCAGCCCCAGCATTTT. It codes for CASSLGQGYINQPQHF. V gene TRBV28 combines with J gene TRBJ1-5, with 8 bases identical to TRBD1. This CDR3 contains 16 residues. Trimming removed 2 bases from V and 3 bases from J; junction bases left unmatched: 6. The V gene's germline CDR1 is MDHEN and CDR2 SYDVKM.